Reported below is one T cell receptor (beta chain). Graves' hyperthyroidism without ophthalmopathy progression within 18 months was termed stable. There were TCR beta CDR3 regions amplified from RNA transcripts. The HTBI primer set served for first-round RT-PCR of the TCR CDR3. TCRdb itself ran the multiplex PCR reads through MiXCR, one entry per CDR3 protein. This sample has 600,000 to 800,000 distinct CDR3 sequences, with 35% found just once. The sample comes from a study of T cells in Graves' hyperthyroidism and ophthalmopathy. CDR3 size: 17 residues. Germline V gene lookup returns CDR1 LGHNA and CDR2 YSLEER. Trimming stripped 0 bases from V and 5 bases from J, with 16 bases between.

Sequenced material: blood. The receptor was isolated from a middle-aged woman with Graves' hyperthyroidism. The chain carries TRBV4-3 and TRBJ1-4, with D possibly being TRBD1 (5 bases). The CDR3 nucleotides read TGCGCCAGCAGCCAAGATTGGGAAACAGGAGACAATGAAAAACTGTTTTTT. This gives the protein CASSQDWETGDNEKLFF.